Listed below are T cell receptor beta chains from one sample, sequenced in a study of blood T cells in healthy people across ages. TCRdb called the 5' RACE reads again in MiXCR, with one record for every CDR3 protein. The repertoire holds 600,000 to 850,000 distinct CDR3 sequences, more than 40% seen once, with roughly 19% in the top ten. The sequencing sample was made of blood. All receptors come from an older woman in good health. Both conserved end residues are part of each CDR3. Fields, in order: J gene, clone size, V gene, D gene, CDR3 DNA, CDR3 protein. D genes are given only for firm matches. Not all rows give a size; the values are once, few, many and, for expanded clones, a class.

j_gene: TRBJ2-2; abundance: NA; v_gene: TRBV10-3; d_gene: TRBD1; CDR3nt: TGTGCCATCCCGGCAGGGGGCGCAAGCACCGGGGAGCTGTTTTTT; CDR3aa: CAIPAGGASTGELFF
j_gene: TRBJ1-2; abundance: NA; v_gene: TRBV5-1; d_gene: NA; CDR3nt: TGCGCCAGCAGCTTGGAGCCGACTTCCTATGGCTACACCTTC; CDR3aa: CASSLEPTSYGYTF
j_gene: TRBJ2-1; abundance: NA; v_gene: TRBV14; d_gene: NA; CDR3nt: TGTGCCAGCAGCCAAGTATTGAGTTATGAGCAGTTCTTC; CDR3aa: CASSQVLSYEQFF
j_gene: TRBJ1-6; abundance: NA; v_gene: TRBV9; d_gene: NA; CDR3nt: TGTGCCAGCAGCGCCTCGGGGTCACCCCTCCACTTT; CDR3aa: CASSASGSPLHF
j_gene: TRBJ2-1; abundance: few; v_gene: TRBV2; d_gene: NA; CDR3nt: TGTGCCAGCAGTGAAGGGGCAGGGGCAGGGGTCAATGAGCAGTTCTTC; CDR3aa: CASSEGAGAGVNEQFF
j_gene: TRBJ1-4; abundance: NA; v_gene: TRBV5-1; d_gene: TRBD1; CDR3nt: TGCGCCAGCTACCCAGGGACAGGGGGTGCCTTAAGCGGGGAAAAACTGTTTTTT; CDR3aa: CASYPGTGGALSGEKLFF
j_gene: TRBJ2-7; abundance: once; v_gene: TRBV3-1; d_gene: TRBD2; CDR3nt: TGTGCCAGCAGCCAAGGGCTTCCTGGGGACTACAATGAGCAGTACTTC; CDR3aa: CASSQGLPGDYNEQYF
j_gene: TRBJ2-5; abundance: NA; v_gene: TRBV7-9; d_gene: NA; CDR3nt: TGTGCCAGCAGCTCCAACCTATGGACCGAACAAGAGACCCAGTACTTC; CDR3aa: CASSSNLWTEQETQYF
j_gene: TRBJ2-1; abundance: NA; v_gene: TRBV20-1; d_gene: NA; CDR3nt: TGCAGTGCTGGGGGCGGCTCGGGTACCTACAATGAGCAGTTCTTC; CDR3aa: CSAGGGSGTYNEQFF
j_gene: TRBJ2-1; abundance: NA; v_gene: TRBV5-1; d_gene: NA; CDR3nt: TGCGCCAGCAGCTTGGGACTGGGGGGTTACAATGAGCAGTTCTTC; CDR3aa: CASSLGLGGYNEQFF
j_gene: TRBJ2-3; abundance: NA; v_gene: TRBV27; d_gene: NA; CDR3nt: TGTGCCAGCAGTTTGGGCGCGGCCGGCTGGACAGATACGCAGTATTTT; CDR3aa: CASSLGAAGWTDTQYF
j_gene: TRBJ2-3; abundance: NA; v_gene: TRBV21-1; d_gene: NA; CDR3nt: TGTGCCGGCCTGGGGAGACCAGATACGCAGTATTTT; CDR3aa: CAGLGRPDTQYF
j_gene: TRBJ2-5; abundance: NA; v_gene: TRBV12-3/TRBV12-4; d_gene: TRBD2; CDR3nt: TGTGCCAGCAGCCTCGGGACTAGCGGGAGGGCCCGGAAAGAGACCCAGTACTTC; CDR3aa: CASSLGTSGRARKETQYF
j_gene: TRBJ1-1; abundance: NA; v_gene: TRBV6-5; d_gene: NA; CDR3nt: TGTGCCAGCAGCAGCACCAACACTGAAGCTTTCTTT; CDR3aa: CASSSTNTEAFF